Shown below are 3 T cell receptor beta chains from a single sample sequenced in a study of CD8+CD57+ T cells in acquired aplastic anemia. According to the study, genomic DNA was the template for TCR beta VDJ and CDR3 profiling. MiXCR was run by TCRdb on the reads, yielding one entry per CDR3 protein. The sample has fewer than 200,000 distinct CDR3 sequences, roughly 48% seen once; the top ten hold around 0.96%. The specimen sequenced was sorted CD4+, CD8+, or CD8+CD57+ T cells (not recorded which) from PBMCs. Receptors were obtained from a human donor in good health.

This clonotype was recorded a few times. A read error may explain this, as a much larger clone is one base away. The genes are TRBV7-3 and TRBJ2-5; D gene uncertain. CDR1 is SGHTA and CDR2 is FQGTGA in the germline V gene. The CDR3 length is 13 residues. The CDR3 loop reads CAGSNQLGETQYF. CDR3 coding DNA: TGTGCCGGCAGCAACCAGCTAGGAGAGACCCAGTACTTC.

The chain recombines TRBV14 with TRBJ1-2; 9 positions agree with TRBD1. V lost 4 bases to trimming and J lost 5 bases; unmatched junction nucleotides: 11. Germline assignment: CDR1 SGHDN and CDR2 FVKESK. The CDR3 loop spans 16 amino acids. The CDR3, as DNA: TGTGCCAGCAGCCTCAAACCTACAGGGGGCGATTATGGCTACACCTTC. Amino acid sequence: CASSLKPTGGDYGYTF.

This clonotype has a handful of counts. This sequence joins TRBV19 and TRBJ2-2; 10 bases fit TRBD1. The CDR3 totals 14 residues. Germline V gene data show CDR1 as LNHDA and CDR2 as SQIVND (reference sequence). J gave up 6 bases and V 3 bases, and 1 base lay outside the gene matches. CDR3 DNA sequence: TGTGCCAGTAGTATCGGACAGGGGGCCGGGGAGCTGTTTTTT. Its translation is CASSIGQGAGELFF.